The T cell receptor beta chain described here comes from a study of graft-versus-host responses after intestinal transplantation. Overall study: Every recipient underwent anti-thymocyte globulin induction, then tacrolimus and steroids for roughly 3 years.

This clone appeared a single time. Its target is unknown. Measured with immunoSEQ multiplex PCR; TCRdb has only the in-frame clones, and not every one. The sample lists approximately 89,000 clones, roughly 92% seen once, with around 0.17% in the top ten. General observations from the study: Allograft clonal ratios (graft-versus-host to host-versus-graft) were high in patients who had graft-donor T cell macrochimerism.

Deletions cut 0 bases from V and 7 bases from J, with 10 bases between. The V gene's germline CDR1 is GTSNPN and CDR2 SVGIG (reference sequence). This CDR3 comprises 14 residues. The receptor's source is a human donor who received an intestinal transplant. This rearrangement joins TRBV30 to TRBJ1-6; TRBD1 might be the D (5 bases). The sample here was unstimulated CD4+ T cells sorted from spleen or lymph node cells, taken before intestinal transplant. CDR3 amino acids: CAWSVDGGNSPLHF. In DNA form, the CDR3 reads TGTGCCTGGAGTGTGGACGGGGGGAATTCACCCCTCCACTTT.